Presented here are 5 T cell receptor beta chains from one specimen sequenced in a study of vaccination and CD4 T cells after COVID-19. Researchers used the Oncomine TCR Beta short-read assay to sequence DNA from cultured CD4+ T cells. MiXCR, run by TCRdb on the PCR reads, gives a single entry per CDR3 protein. The sample lists about 25,000 distinct CDR3 sequences; around 66% were seen once. Treatment in this sample: roughly nine-day PBMC culture with coronavirus spike peptide pools or control peptides (ViraFEST assay). Their recognized antigens are unknown. Sample: CD4+ T cells from blood, cultured in vitro, taken after SARS-CoV-2 vaccination. Receptors were obtained from a human donor who received a COVID-19 vaccine.

The J gene is TRBJ1-2, the V gene TRBV6-2 or TRBV6-3; the D is unclear. Germline-derived CDR1 and CDR2 are MNHEY and SVGEGT. V was clipped by 8 bases and J by 1 base, with 11 bases between them. This CDR3 region has 13 residues. In DNA, the CDR3 is TGTGCCAGCTCTGTAGGAAATAACTATGGCTACACCTTC. This sequence encodes CASSVGNNYGYTF.

A few counts support this clonotype. The rearrangement links TRBV5-4 to TRBJ2-3; no reliable D call. Trimming removed 4 bases from V and 2 bases from J, with 5 bases in between. Germline V gene data show CDR1 as SGHNT and CDR2 as YYREEE (reference sequence). The length of the CDR3 is 12 residues. The DNA of the CDR3 is TGTGCCAGCAGCCTTACCACAGATACGCAGTATTTT. The encoded protein is CASSLTTDTQYF.

V usage is TRBV19 and J usage is TRBJ1-5; possible D gene TRBD1, 6 bases. V was clipped by 3 bases and J by 5 bases, with 14 bases between them. The V gene's germline CDR1 is LNHDA and CDR2 SQIVND (reference sequence). The length of the CDR3 is 15 residues. CDR3 in DNA: TGTGCCAGTAGTATGTACGGACAGTCACATCAGCCCCAGCATTTT. This sequence encodes CASSMYGQSHQPQHF.

The CDR3 sequence: CASSFSGGADYNEQFF. The DNA for the CDR3 is TGTGCCAGCAGCTTTTCAGGCGGGGCGGACTACAATGAGCAGTTCTTC. The gene calls are TRBV7-3 and TRBJ2-1; D is possibly TRBD2 (6 bases). V was shortened by 3 bases and J by 3 bases, with 15 bases between the two germline ends. The CDR3 covers 16 residues. Germline V gene data show CDR1 as SGHTA and CDR2 as FQGTGA.

The rearrangement uses TRBV6-2 or TRBV6-3 and TRBJ2-5; 8 nucleotides match TRBD2. Germline-derived CDR1 and CDR2 are MNHEY and SVGEGT. J was trimmed by 5 bases and V by 6 bases; bases with no gene match: 17. This CDR3 comprises 17 residues. Here the CDR3 DNA reads TGTGCCAGCAGCCGCAACAGACTAGCGAATGCGGGGGAGACCCAGTACTTC. It encodes CASSRNRLANAGETQYF.